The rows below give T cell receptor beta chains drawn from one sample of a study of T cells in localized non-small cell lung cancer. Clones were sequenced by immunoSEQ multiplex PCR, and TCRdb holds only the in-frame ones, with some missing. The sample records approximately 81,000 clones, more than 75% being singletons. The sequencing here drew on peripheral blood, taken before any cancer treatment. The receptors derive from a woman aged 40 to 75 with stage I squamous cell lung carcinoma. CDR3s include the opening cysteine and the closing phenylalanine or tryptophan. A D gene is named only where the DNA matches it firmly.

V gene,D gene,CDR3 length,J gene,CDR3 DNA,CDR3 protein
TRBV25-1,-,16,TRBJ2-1,TGTGCCAGCAGTGAACCCGGGTTAGCGGCTTACAATGAGCAGTTCTTC,CASSEPGLAAYNEQFF
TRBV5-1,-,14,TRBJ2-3,TGCGCCAGCAGCTTGTCGGACACCACAGATACGCAGTATTTT,CASSLSDTTDTQYF
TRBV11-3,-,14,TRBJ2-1,TGTGCCAGCAGCTTAGGGACAGAGTACAATGAGCAGTTCTTC,CASSLGTEYNEQFF
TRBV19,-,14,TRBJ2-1,TGTGCCAGTAGTATCAATAACGGAGCCAATGAGCAGTTCTTC,CASSINNGANEQFF
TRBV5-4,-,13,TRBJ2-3,TGTGCCAGCAGCTTAACGGGTACAGATACGCAGTATTTT,CASSLTGTDTQYF
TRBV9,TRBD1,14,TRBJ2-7,TGTGCCAGCAGCGTAGACAGGGGGAGAGATGAGCAGTACTTC,CASSVDRGRDEQYF
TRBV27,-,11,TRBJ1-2,TGTGCCACCAGCTCTCGATATGGCTACACCTTC,CATSSRYGYTF
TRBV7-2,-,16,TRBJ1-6,TGTGCCAGCAGCTTAGGAGTATGGTCTTATAATTCACCCCTCCACTTT,CASSLGVWSYNSPLHF
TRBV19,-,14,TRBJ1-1,TGTGCCAGTCGGCAGCGGGGGGGGAGGACTGAAGCTTTCTTT,CASRQRGGRTEAFF
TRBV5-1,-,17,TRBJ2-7,TGCGCCAGCAGCTCCCCCCGGCCTTGGGGGGCCATTGGCGAGCAGTACTTC,CASSSPRPWGAIGEQYF
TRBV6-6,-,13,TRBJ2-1,TGTGCCAGCAGTACGCCTAGCTACAATGAGCAGTTCTTC,CASSTPSYNEQFF
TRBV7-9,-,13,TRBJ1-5,TGTGCCAGCAGCTTAGCCTCAGATCAGCCCCAGCATTTT,CASSLASDQPQHF
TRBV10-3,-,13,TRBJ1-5,TGTGCCACTACGGACTATAGCAATCAGCCCCAGCATTTT,CATTDYSNQPQHF
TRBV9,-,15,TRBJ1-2,TGTGCCAGCAGCCCCATGGGGCAGGGCATCGGGGGCTACACCTTC,CASSPMGQGIGGYTF
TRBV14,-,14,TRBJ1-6,TGTGCCAGCAGCCAAGAAGCCAGGGGTTCACCCCTCCACTTT,CASSQEARGSPLHF
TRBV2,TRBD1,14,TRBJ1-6,TGTGCCAGTGGCCCGGGACAGTCGGTATCACCCCTCCACTTT,CASGPGQSVSPLHF
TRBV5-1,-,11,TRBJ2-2,TGCGCCAGCAGCTTATCCGGGGAGCTGTTTTTT,CASSLSGELFF